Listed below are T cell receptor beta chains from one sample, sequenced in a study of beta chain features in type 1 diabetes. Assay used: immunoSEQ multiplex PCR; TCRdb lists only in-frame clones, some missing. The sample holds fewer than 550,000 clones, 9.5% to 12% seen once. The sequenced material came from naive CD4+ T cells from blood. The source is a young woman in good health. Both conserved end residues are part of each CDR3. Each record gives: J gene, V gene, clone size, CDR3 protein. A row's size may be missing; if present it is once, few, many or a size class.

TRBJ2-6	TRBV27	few	CATGPGVGANVLTF
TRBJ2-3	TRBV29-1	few	CSVVALSYTDTQYF
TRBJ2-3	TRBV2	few	CATLKGDRLTDTQYF
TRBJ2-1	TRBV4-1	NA	CASSQLGQGRYNEQFF
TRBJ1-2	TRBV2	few	CASSEFVNYGYTF
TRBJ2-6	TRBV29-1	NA	CSVSGGANVLTF
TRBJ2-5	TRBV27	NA	CASSSGRGRETQYF
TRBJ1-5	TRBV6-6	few	CASSYQSGEGQPQHF
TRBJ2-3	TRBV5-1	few	CASSLAQSTDTQYF
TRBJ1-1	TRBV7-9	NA	CASSPGAGAPNTEAFF
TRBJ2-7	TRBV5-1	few	CASSLGQSSYEQYF
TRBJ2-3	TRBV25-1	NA	CASTLGPSTDTQYF
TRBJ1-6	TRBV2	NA	CASSDLSPLHF
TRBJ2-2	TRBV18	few	CASSPGTVITGELFF
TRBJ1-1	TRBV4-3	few	CASSQDWRADTEAFF
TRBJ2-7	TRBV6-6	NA	CASTSRDRYYEQYF
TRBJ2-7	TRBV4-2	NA	CASSQRPTGTGTHEQYF
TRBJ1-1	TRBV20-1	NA	CSPTRSLEAFF
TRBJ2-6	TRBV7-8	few	CASSLEYRYSGANVLTF
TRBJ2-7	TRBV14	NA	CASSQDEWLSLHEQYF
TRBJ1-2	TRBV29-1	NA	CSVEGGYGYTF
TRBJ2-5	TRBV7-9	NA	CASSPQGFPQETQYF
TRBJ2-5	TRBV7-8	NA	CASSFSTVTETQYF
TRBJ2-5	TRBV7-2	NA	CASSWLSGGWETQYF
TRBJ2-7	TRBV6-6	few	CASSPREYEQYF
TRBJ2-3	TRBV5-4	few	CASSPGTSTDTQYF
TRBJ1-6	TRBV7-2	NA	CASTLRGGTYNSPLHF
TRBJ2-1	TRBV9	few	CASSVYGEGRNEQFF
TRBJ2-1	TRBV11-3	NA	CASSTDRDYYNEQFF
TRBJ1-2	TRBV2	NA	CASREQGVYGYTF
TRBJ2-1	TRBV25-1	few	CASSVLDAVPDNEQFF
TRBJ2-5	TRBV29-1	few	CSVGYQEGTQYF
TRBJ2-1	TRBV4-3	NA	CASSPRPSGRAGEQFF
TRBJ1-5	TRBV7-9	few	CASSLGQGDGQPQHF
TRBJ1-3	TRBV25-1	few	CASSDPIRGNTIYF
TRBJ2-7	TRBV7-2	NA	CASSPQQGAGEQYF
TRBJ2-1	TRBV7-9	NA	CASSLWENEQFF
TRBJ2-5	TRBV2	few	CASSKGASSQETQYF
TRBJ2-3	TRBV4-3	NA	CASSQHFTDTQYF
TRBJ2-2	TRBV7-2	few	CASSPGLAPGELFF
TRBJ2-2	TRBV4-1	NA	CASSQEQGFLGELFF
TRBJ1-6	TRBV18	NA	CASSPIQSSYNSPLHF
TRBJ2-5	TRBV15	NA	CATSMRGGRREETQYF
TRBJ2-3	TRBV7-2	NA	CASSVSVGWGQGDDTQYF
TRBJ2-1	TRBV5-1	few	CASSFGTSGYNEQFF
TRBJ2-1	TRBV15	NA	CATSRADYNEQFF
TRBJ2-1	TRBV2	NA	CASSTYNEQFF
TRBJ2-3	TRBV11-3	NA	CASSPDASGLTDTQYF
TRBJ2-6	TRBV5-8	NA	CASSFGSGANVLTF
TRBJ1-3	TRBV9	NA	CASSVQGKGNTIYF
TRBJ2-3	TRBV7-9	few	CASSERQGDSTDTQYF
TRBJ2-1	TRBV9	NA	CASSVEYNEQFF